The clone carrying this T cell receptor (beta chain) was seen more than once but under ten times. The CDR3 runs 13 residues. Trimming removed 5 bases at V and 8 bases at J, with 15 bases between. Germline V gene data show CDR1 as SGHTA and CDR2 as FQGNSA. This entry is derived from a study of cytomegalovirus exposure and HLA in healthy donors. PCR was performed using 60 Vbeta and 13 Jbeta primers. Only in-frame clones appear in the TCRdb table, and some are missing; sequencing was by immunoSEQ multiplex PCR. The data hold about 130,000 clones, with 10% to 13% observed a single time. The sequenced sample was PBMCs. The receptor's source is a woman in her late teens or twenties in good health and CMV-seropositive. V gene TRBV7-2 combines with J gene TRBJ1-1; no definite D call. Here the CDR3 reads CASSRTPTTEAFF. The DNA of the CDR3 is TGTGCCAGCAGCCGAACCCCCACTACAGAAGCTTTCTTT.